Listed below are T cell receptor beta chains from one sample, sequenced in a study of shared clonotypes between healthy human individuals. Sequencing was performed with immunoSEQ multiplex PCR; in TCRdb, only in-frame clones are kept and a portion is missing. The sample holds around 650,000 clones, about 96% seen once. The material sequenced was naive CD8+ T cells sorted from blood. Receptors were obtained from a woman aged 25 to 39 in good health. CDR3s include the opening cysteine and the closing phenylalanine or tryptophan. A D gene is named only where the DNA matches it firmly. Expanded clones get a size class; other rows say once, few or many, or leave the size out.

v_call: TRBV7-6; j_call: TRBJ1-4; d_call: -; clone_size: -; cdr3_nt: TGTGCCAGCAGCCCACTCTGGGACGGACTAAATGAAAAACTGTTTTTT; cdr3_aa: CASSPLWDGLNEKLFF
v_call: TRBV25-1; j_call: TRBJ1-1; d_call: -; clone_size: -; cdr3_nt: TGTGCCAGCGCAGTGGGGAGTGGTGAAGCTTTCTTT; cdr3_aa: CASAVGSGEAFF
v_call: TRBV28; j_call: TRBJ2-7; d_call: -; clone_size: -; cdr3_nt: TGTGCCAGCAGTTTAAGGCCATACGAGCAGTACTTC; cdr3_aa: CASSLRPYEQYF
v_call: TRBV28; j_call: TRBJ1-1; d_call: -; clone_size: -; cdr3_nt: TGTGCCAGCAGTTTAGGTGGGGGGCTGGGCACTGAAGCTTTCTTT; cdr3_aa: CASSLGGGLGTEAFF
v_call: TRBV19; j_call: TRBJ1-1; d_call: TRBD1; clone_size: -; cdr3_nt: TGTGCCAGTAGCCAAAGGGGACAGGTGAACACTGAAGCTTTCTTT; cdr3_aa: CASSQRGQVNTEAFF
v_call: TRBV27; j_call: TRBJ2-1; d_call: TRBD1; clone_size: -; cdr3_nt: TGTGCCAGCAGTACCCAGGCTCCAGGGGGACCCTACAATGAGCAGTTCTTC; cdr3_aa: CASSTQAPGGPYNEQFF
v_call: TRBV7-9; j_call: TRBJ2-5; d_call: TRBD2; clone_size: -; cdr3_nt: TGTGCCAGCTCAGGCAGCGGGGCAGAGTTCCAGTACTTC; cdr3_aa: CASSGSGAEFQYF
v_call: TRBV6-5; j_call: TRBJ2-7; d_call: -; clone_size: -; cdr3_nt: TGTGCCAGCCCGGTTAGACAGCGGATGTTCTACGAGCAGTACTTC; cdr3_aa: CASPVRQRMFYEQYF
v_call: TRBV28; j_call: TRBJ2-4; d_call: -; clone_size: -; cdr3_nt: TGTGCCAGCAGTTTAACAGGGAGGGACATTCAGTACTTC; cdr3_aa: CASSLTGRDIQYF
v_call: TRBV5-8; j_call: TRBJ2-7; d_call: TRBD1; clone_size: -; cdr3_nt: TGTGCCAGCAGCCCCGACAGGGTCATCAACGAGCAGTACTTC; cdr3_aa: CASSPDRVINEQYF
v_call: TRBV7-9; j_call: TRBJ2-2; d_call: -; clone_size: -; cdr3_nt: TGTGCCAGCAGCTTAGCAGGGGCCGGGGAGCTGTTTTTT; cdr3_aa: CASSLAGAGELFF
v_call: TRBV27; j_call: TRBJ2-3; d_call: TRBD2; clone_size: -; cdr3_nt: TGTGCCAGCAGAGAGAGGACTAGCGGACGCACAGATACGCAGTATTTT; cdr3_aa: CASRERTSGRTDTQYF
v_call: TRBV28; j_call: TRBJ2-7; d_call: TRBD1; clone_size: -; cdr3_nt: TGTGCCAGCAGTTATGGGCCCGGGACAGGGGTCGACGAGCAGTACTTC; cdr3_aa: CASSYGPGTGVDEQYF
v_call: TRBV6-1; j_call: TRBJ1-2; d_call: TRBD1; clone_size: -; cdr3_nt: TGTGCCAGCAGTGAAGCAGGGGGACAGGGGTTTATCGACTATGGCTACACCTTC; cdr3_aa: CASSEAGGQGFIDYGYTF
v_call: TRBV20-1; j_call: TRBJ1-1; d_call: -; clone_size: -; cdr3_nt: TGCAGTGCTAGCTTGAGTACTGAAGCTTTCTTT; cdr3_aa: CSASLSTEAFF
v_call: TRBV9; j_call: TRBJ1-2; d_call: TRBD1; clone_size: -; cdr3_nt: TGTGCCAGCAGCGGGTGGACAGGGGGGACCTATGGCTACACCTTC; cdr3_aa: CASSGWTGGTYGYTF
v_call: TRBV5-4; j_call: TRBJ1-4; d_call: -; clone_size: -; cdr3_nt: TGTGCCAGCAGCTCAGAGGCGGGGGAAAAACTGTTTTTT; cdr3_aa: CASSSEAGEKLFF
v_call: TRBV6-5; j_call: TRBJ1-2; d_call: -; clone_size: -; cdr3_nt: TGTGCCAGCAGTTACGCAGGGGCACGGAATGGCTACACCTTC; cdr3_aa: CASSYAGARNGYTF
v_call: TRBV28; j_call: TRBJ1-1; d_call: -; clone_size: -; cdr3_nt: TGTGCCAGCAGCAACTTTAGGAAGGGGGACACTGAAGCTTTCTTT; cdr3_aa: CASSNFRKGDTEAFF
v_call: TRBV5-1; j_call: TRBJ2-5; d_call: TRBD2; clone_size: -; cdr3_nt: TGCGCCAGCAGCTTAACTCCTAGCGGGAGGGCCCTAGAGACCCAGTACTTC; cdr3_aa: CASSLTPSGRALETQYF
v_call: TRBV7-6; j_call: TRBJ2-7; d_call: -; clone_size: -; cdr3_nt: TGTGCCAGCAGCTTAGGGAAAAACGAGCAGTACTTC; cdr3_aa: CASSLGKNEQYF
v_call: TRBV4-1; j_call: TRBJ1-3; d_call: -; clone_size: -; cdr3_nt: TGCGCCAGCAGCCCCGACGTAGAAGGAAACACCATATATTTT; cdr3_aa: CASSPDVEGNTIYF
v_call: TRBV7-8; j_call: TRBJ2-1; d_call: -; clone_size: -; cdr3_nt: TGTGCCAGCAGCTTAGCGACTAGACCCAACAATGAGCAGTTCTTC; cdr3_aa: CASSLATRPNNEQFF
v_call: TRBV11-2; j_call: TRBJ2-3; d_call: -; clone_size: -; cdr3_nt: TGTGCCAGCAGCTTAAGGGCGCCCCGAAGCACAGATACGCAGTATTTT; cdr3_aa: CASSLRAPRSTDTQYF
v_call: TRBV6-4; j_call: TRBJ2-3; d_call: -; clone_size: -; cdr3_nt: TGTGCCAGCAGTGAGGGCCGCACAGATACGCAGTATTTT; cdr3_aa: CASSEGRTDTQYF
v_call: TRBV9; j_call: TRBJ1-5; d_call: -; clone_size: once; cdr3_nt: TGTGCCAGCAGCGCCTCGGGCAGCAATCAGCCCCAGCATTTT; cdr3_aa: CASSASGSNQPQHF
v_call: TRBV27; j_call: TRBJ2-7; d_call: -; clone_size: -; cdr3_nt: TGTGCCATTGGACGTTACGAGCAGTACTTC; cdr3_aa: CAIGRYEQYF
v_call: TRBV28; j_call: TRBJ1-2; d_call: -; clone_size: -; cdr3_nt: TGTGCCAGCAGTTTGGGAGGTGGCTACACCTTC; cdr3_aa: CASSLGGGYTF
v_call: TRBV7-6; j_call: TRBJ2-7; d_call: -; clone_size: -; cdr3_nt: TGTGCCAGCAGCTTAGGCACGACCACCTACGAGCAGTACTTC; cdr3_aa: CASSLGTTTYEQYF
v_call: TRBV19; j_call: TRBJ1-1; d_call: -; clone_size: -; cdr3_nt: TGTGCCAGCAAACCCCGGGACCTTAGGCGGAACACTGAAGCTTTCTTT; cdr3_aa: CASKPRDLRRNTEAFF
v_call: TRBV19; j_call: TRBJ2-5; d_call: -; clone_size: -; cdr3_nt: TGTGCCACCCGGGACTCTCTGACCCAGTACTTC; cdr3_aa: CATRDSLTQYF
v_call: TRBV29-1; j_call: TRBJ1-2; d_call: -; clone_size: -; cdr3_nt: TGCAGCGTTGCGGTGTCCGGGGATGGCTACACCTTC; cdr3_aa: CSVAVSGDGYTF
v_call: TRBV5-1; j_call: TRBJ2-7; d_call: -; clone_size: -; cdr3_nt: TGCGCCAGCAGCTTGAGACGGTACGAGCAGTACTTC; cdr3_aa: CASSLRRYEQYF
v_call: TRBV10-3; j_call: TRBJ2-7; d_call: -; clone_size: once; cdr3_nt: TGTGCCATCAGTGAGTCTCCCGGTGGTCTAGTCCAAGGCTACGAGCAGTACTTC; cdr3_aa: CAISESPGGLVQGYEQYF
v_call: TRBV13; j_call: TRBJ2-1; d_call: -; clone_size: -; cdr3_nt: TGTGCCAGCAGCGCTAGGGCGGATGTAGCGCCCTACAATGAGCAGTTCTTC; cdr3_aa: CASSARADVAPYNEQFF
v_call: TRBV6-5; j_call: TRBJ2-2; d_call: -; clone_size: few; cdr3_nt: TGTGCCAGCAGTTACGGGGCAAACGGGGAGCTGTTTTTT; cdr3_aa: CASSYGANGELFF
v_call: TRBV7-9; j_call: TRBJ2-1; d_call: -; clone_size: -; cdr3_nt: TGTGCCAGCAGCTTAACTCTGGCTTCCTACAATGAGCAGTTCTTC; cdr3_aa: CASSLTLASYNEQFF
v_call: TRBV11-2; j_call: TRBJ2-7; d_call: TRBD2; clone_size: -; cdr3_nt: TGTGCCAGCAGCTTAGATTCTGAGCGGGAGGGCTCCTACGAGCAGTACTTC; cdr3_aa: CASSLDSEREGSYEQYF
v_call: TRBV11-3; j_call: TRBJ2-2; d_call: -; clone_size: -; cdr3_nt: TGTGCCAGCAGCCAAGGGTTGCGGCGGGAGAACACCGGGGAGCTGTTTTTT; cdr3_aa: CASSQGLRRENTGELFF
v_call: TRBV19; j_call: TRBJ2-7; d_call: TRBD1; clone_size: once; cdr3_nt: TGTGCCAGTAGTATAGATCTTGAGACAGGGCGGGCCTACGAGCAGTACTTC; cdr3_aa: CASSIDLETGRAYEQYF
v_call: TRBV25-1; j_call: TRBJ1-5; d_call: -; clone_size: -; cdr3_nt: TGTGCCAGCAGTGAATGGGGAGGTAGCAATCAGCCCCAGCATTTT; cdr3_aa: CASSEWGGSNQPQHF
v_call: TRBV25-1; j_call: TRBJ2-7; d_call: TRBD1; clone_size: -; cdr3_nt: TGTGCCAGCAGTGAGACAGGGGGCATTGGCGAGCAGTACTTC; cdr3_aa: CASSETGGIGEQYF
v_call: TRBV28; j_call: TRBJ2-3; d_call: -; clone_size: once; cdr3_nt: TGTGCCAGCAGTTCCATTAGGAGTACTGCAGATACGCAGTATTTT; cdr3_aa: CASSSIRSTADTQYF
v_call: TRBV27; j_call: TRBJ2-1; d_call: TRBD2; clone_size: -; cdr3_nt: TGTGCCAGCAGTTTTTCGCCTAGCGGGAGGGATATGCAGTTCTTC; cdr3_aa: CASSFSPSGRDMQFF
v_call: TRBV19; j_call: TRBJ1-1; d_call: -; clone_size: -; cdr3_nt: TGTGCCAGTAGTATCAAGGGGAACACTGAAGCTTTCTTT; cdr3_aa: CASSIKGNTEAFF
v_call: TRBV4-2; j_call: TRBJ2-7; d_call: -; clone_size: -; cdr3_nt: TGTGCCAGCAGCCGCCCTCTTTCCGGGACCAAGGACGAGCAGTACTTC; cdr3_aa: CASSRPLSGTKDEQYF
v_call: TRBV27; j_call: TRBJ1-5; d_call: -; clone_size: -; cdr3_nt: TGTGCCAGCACCATTTCGGGTGCCTTTAGCAATCAGCCCCAGCATTTT; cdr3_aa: CASTISGAFSNQPQHF
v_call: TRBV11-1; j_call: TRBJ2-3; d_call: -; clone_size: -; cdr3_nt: TGTGCCAGCAGCTTATCTTCAGAAAGCACAGATACGCAGTATTTT; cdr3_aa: CASSLSSESTDTQYF
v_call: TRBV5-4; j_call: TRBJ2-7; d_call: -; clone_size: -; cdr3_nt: TGTGCCAGCAGCTTGGACGAATTATACGAGCAGTACTTC; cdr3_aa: CASSLDELYEQYF
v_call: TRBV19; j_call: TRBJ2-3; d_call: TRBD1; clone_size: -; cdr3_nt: TGTGCCAGTAGGGACAGGGGGCAAGATACGCAGTATTTT; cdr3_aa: CASRDRGQDTQYF
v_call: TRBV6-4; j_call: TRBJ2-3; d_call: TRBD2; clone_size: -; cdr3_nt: TGTGCCAGCAGTGAGCGGGGGTTGGGGACAGATACGCAGTATTTT; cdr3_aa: CASSERGLGTDTQYF